This is a list of T cell receptor beta chains from one sample in a study of a mutant IDH1 vaccine in newly diagnosed glioma. The assay was immunoSEQ multiplex PCR, and TCRdb's table has in-frame clones only and misses some. The data contain about 11,000 clones, 81% of them singletons. What these receptors recognize is not known. The specimen comprised PBMCs, sampled from a glioma patient whose treatment included an IDH1 peptide vaccine. All receptors derive from a man aged 25 to 40 with glioma. CDR3s include the opening cysteine and the closing phenylalanine or tryptophan. The D gene is left open where the match is weak. The listing skips clone size in some rows; elsewhere it reads once, few, many or a size class.

. | once | TRBJ2-7 | TRBV29-1 | CSVPRGPYEQYF | TGCAGCGTCCCAAGGGGCCCCTACGAGCAGTACTTC
. | . | TRBJ1-4 | TRBV5-1 | CASSLGGPPNEKLFF | TGCGCCAGCAGCTTGGGAGGGCCACCTAATGAAAAACTGTTTTTT
. | . | TRBJ2-1 | TRBV5-1 | CASSLNGNNEQFF | TGCGCCAGCAGCTTGAACGGGAACAATGAGCAGTTCTTC
. | . | TRBJ2-5 | TRBV4-1 | CASSQDGASLETQYF | TGCGCCAGCAGCCAAGATGGGGCAAGCCTCGAGACCCAGTACTTC
TRBD1 | few | TRBJ1-5 | TRBV27 | CASSSDRVYQPQHF | TGTGCCAGCAGTTCGGACAGGGTCTATCAGCCCCAGCATTTT
. | . | TRBJ1-2 | TRBV18 | CASSPQDGRTNYGYTF | TGTGCCAGCTCACCGCAGGACGGGAGGACTAACTATGGCTACACCTTC
TRBD2 | . | TRBJ2-2 | TRBV6-5 | CASSYLAGVSTGELFF | TGTGCCAGCAGTTATCTAGCGGGAGTCTCCACCGGGGAGCTGTTTTTT
TRBD1 | . | TRBJ2-4 | TRBV10-3 | CAISEAGQGEVDIQYF | TGTGCCATCAGTGAGGCGGGACAGGGGGAGGTCGACATTCAGTACTTC
. | medium-sized | TRBJ1-2 | TRBV19 | CASSTGRQHTF | TGTGCCAGTAGTACCGGCCGACAGCACACCTTC
. | large | TRBJ2-7 | TRBV19 | CASSMEVLSSYEQYF | TGTGCCAGTAGTATGGAGGTATTAAGCTCCTACGAGCAGTACTTC
. | few | TRBJ1-1 | TRBV4-1 | CASSQLGSNTEAFF | TGCGCCAGCAGCCAACTTGGATCGAACACTGAAGCTTTCTTT
TRBD1 | . | TRBJ1-3 | TRBV5-1 | CASRPGTGFLFGNTIYF | TGCGCCAGCAGACCCGGGACAGGGTTTCTTTTTGGAAACACCATATATTTT
. | . | TRBJ1-1 | TRBV13 | CASSPGLQSTEAFF | TGTGCCAGCAGCCCGGGACTCCAGAGCACTGAAGCTTTCTTT
TRBD1 | . | TRBJ2-5 | TRBV5-6 | CASSLGQIQETQYF | TGTGCCAGCAGCCTGGGACAGATCCAAGAGACCCAGTACTTC
. | . | TRBJ1-2 | TRBV27 | CASTGSGYGYTF | TGTGCCAGCACAGGGTCCGGGTATGGCTACACCTTC
. | . | TRBJ1-1 | TRBV15 | CATSRGGLGAFF | TGTGCCACCAGCAGAGGGGGACTCGGGGCTTTCTTT
. | . | TRBJ1-2 | TRBV25-1 | CASSGGPSYGYTF | TGTGCCAGCAGTGGAGGCCCGTCCTATGGCTACACCTTC
TRBD1 | . | TRBJ1-4 | TRBV28 | CASSWDRVSEKLFF | TGTGCCAGCAGTTGGGACAGGGTTAGTGAAAAACTGTTTTTT
. | . | TRBJ2-7 | TRBV13 | CASSPDGTYEQYF | TGTGCCAGCAGCCCGGACGGCACCTACGAGCAGTACTTC
. | few | TRBJ1-1 | TRBV15 | CATSRDVLGGTEAFF | TGTGCCACCAGCAGGGACGTTCTAGGAGGCACTGAAGCTTTCTTT
TRBD2 | . | TRBJ2-1 | TRBV5-1 | CASSWGLADNEQFF | TGCGCCAGCAGCTGGGGACTAGCGGACAATGAGCAGTTCTTC